This paragraph covers one TCR beta chain sequence. Its cognate antigen is unknown. These data originate in a study of OX40 agonist ivuxolimab in advanced cancers. Study background: Dose-escalation cases comprised hepatocellular carcinoma, melanoma, renal cell or head and neck cancer.

The data were produced by immunoSEQ multiplex PCR, yet TCRdb's version contains in-frame clones alone and is incomplete. The repertoire includes about 59,000 clones, approximately 94% of them detected once, and roughly 19% sits in the top ten. The ends were cut back, 7 bases at V and 2 bases at J, with 17 bases in the middle. The CDR3 runs 15 residues. The germline gives CDR1 SNHLY, CDR2 FYNNEI. General study findings and limits: Certain nonresponders additionally had low normalized T-cell clonal expansion. The average count of expanded clones was higher among CD8+ T cells than among CD4+.

Patients with a history of autoimmune disease or on systemic immunosuppression were excluded. The chain carries TRBV2 and TRBJ1-2; tentatively, D is TRBD1 (5 bases). This clonotype was sampled from an adult with an advanced solid tumor such as melanoma, head and neck, liver or kidney cancer. Material: CD4+ or CD8+ T cells sorted from blood, obtained in a trial of the OX40 agonist ivuxolimab. The CDR3 loop reads CASTRSRPGNYGYTF. DNA for the CDR3: TGTGCCAGCACTAGAAGTCGGCCAGGGAACTATGGCTACACCTTC.